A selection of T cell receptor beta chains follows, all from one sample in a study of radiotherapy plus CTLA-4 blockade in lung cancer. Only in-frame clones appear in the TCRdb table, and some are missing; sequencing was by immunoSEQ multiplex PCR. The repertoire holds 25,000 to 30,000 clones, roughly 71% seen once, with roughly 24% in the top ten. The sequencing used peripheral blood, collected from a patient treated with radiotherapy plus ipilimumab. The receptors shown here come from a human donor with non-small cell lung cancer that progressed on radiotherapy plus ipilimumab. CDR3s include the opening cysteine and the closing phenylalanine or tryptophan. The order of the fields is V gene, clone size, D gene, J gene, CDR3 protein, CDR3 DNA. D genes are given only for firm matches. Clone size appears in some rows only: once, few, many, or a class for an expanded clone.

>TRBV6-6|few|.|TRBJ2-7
CASSYGDTTYEQYF
TGTGCCAGCAGTTACGGTGACACCACCTACGAGCAGTACTTC
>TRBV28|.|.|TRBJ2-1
CASSLTLSAYNEQFF
TGTGCCAGCAGTTTAACTTTATCGGCTTACAATGAGCAGTTCTTC
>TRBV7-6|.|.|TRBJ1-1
CASSLQDSMNTEAFF
TGTGCCAGCAGCTTACAGGACAGCATGAACACTGAAGCTTTCTTT
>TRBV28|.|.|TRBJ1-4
CASSIIRPATNEKLFF
TGTGCCAGCAGTATTATCAGGCCAGCGACTAATGAAAAACTGTTTTTT
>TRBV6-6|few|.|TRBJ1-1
CASSYSGSRAFF
TGTGCCAGCAGTTACTCGGGGTCCCGAGCTTTCTTT
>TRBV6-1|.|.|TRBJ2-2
CASRAALQGSELFF
TGTGCCAGCAGGGCGGCATTACAGGGATCAGAGCTGTTTTTT
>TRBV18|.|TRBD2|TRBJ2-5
CASSPKTSGDQETQYF
TGTGCCAGCTCACCTAAGACTAGCGGGGACCAAGAGACCCAGTACTTC
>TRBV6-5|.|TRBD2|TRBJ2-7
CASSYQGTSGSYEQYF
TGTGCCAGCAGTTATCAGGGGACTAGCGGGAGCTACGAGCAGTACTTC
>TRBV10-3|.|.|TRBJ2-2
CAISERAINTGELFF
TGTGCCATCAGTGAGCGAGCGATTAACACCGGGGAGCTGTTTTTT
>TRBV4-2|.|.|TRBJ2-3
CASSQSSFPTDTQYF
TGTGCCAGCAGCCAATCGTCGTTCCCCACAGATACGCAGTATTTT
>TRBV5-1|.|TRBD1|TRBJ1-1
CASSLGQGATNTEAFF
TGCGCCAGCAGCTTGGGACAGGGGGCGACGAACACTGAAGCTTTCTTT
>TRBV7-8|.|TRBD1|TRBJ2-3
CASSSRPGTGGEDTQYF
TGTGCCAGCAGCTCCCGCCCCGGGACAGGGGGCGAAGATACGCAGTATTTT
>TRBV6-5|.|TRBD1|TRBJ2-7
CASSYGTGGHEQYF
TGTGCCAGCAGTTACGGGACAGGGGGCCACGAGCAGTACTTC
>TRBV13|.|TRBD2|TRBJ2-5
CASSLLSSGAETQYF
TGTGCCAGCAGCTTATTAAGCAGCGGGGCGGAGACCCAGTACTTC
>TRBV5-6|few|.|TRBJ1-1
CASSLTGPNTEAFF
TGTGCCAGCAGCTTGACCGGACCAAACACTGAAGCTTTCTTT
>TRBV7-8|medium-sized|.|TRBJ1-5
CASTLGGAEPQHF
TGTGCCAGCACCCTGGGGGGGGCCGAGCCCCAGCATTTT
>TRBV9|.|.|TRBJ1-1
CASSVVGVTEAFF
TGTGCCAGCAGCGTAGTGGGGGTCACTGAAGCTTTCTTT
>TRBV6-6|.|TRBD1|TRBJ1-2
CASSYPGQDYGYTF
TGTGCCAGCAGTTACCCCGGACAGGACTATGGCTACACCTTC
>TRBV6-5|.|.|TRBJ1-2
CASSYLGTEGYTF
TGTGCCAGCAGTTACTTGGGTACGGAAGGCTACACCTTC
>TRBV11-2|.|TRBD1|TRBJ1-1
CASSLQGGHTEAFF
TGTGCCAGCAGCTTACAGGGGGGACATACTGAAGCTTTCTTT
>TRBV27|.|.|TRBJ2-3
CASSLNGPLTDTQYF
TGTGCCAGCAGTTTAAACGGGCCCCTCACAGATACGCAGTATTTT
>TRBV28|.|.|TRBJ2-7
CASSFFSTRLPYEQYF
TGTGCCAGCAGTTTTTTCTCGACACGACTTCCCTACGAGCAGTACTTC
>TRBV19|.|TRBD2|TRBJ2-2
CATLGTSGRENTGELFF
TGTGCCACCCTAGGGACTAGCGGGAGGGAAAACACCGGGGAGCTGTTTTTT
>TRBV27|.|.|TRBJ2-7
CASSLSILDEQYF
TGTGCCAGCAGTTTATCGATTTTGGACGAGCAGTACTTC
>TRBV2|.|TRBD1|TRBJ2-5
CASGWDRGSEETQYF
TGTGCCAGCGGCTGGGACAGGGGTTCGGAAGAGACCCAGTACTTC
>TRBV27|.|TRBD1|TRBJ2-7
CASTLIGQGRYEQYF
TGTGCCAGCACCCTTATCGGACAGGGTAGATACGAGCAGTACTTC
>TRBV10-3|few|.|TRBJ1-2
CAISESYRFYTF
TGTGCCATCAGTGAGTCGTACAGATTCTACACCTTC
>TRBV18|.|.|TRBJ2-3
CASSPSITDTQYF
TGTGCCAGCTCACCATCCATCACAGATACGCAGTATTTT
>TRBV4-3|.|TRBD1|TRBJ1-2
CASSQDQGRGLVYGYTF
TGCGCCAGCAGCCAAGATCAAGGCAGGGGGCTGGTCTATGGCTACACCTTC
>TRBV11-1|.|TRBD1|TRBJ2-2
CASSRAGGKNTGELFF
TGTGCCAGCAGCCGGGCAGGGGGCAAGAACACCGGGGAGCTGTTTTTT
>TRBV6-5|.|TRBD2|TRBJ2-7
CASSPGSGGVYEQYF
TGTGCCAGCAGTCCGGGTTCGGGAGGGGTCTACGAGCAGTACTTC
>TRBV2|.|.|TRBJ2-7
CASTRQASSYEQYF
TGTGCCAGCACCCGACAGGCAAGCTCCTACGAGCAGTACTTC
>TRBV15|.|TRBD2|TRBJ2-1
CATSRDRVAGKGQFF
TGTGCCACCAGCAGAGATAGGGTAGCGGGAAAGGGGCAGTTCTTC
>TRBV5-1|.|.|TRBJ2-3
CASSLALDTDTQYF
TGCGCCAGCAGCTTGGCTCTAGACACAGATACGCAGTATTTT
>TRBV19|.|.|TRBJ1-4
CASRPSRVEKLFF
TGTGCCAGTCGACCATCCAGGGTTGAGAAACTGTTTTTT
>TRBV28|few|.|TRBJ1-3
CASNRQVSGNTIYF
TGTGCCAGCAACCGACAGGTCTCTGGAAACACCATATATTTT
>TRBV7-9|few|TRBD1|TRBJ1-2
CASSSWTGGGSYYGYTF
TGTGCCAGCAGCTCTTGGACAGGCGGGGGGTCGTACTATGGCTACACCTTC
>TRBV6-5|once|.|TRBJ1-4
CASNRRPSNEKLFF
TGTGCCAGCAACAGGAGACCGAGCAACGAAAAACTGTTTTTT
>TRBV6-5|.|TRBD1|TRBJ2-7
CASSYGDRSYEQYF
TGTGCCAGCAGTTATGGGGACAGGAGCTACGAGCAGTACTTC
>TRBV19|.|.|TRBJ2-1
CASSIVGRVSSYNEQFF
TGTGCCAGTAGTATAGTAGGCAGGGTCAGCTCCTACAATGAGCAGTTCTTC
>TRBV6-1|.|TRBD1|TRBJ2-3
CASSAGQASTDTQYF
TGTGCCAGCAGTGCCGGACAGGCTAGCACAGATACGCAGTATTTT